These 18 T cell receptor beta chains were sequenced from one sample in a study of shared clonotypes between healthy human individuals. Assay used: immunoSEQ multiplex PCR; TCRdb lists only in-frame clones, some missing. The table shows millions of clones, with approximately 95% occurring only once. Sequenced sample: naive CD4+ T cells from PBMCs. Subset meaning: CD45RA+ positively selected. These receptors were obtained from a man between 18 and 29 years old in good health. Some clones in this sample may be carry-over from other donors' samples.

The rearrangement joins TRBV28 to TRBJ2-3, with TRBD2 matching over 10 bases. This CDR3 has 17 residues. The germline V gene has CDR1 MDHEN and CDR2 SYDVKM. The junction had 14 bases not matched to a gene; V was cut back by 6 bases and J by 5 bases. DNA for the CDR3: TGTGCCAGCAGCCGATTCGTCCTAGCGGGGGCCGGAGATACGCAGTATTTT. Amino acid sequence: CASSRFVLAGAGDTQYF.

V gene TRBV11-2 combines with J gene TRBJ2-5; TRBD2 agrees at 10 bases. TRBJ2-7 matches the DNA end more closely, so the J call is doubtful. Germline CDR1 SGHAT, CDR2 FQNNGV. CDR3 length: 14 residues. The CDR3 protein is CASSKTSGNYEQYF. CDR3 sequence (DNA): TGTGCCAGCAGCAAAACTAGCGGGAACTACGAGCAGTACTTC.

The J gene is TRBJ1-1, the V gene TRBV7-3; TRBD1 matches at 7 bases. Germline trimming cut 4 bases from V and 4 bases from J; bases unmatched to any gene: 6. The CDR3 consists of 14 residues. From germline, CDR1 is SGHTA and CDR2 FQGTGA. The CDR3 nucleotides are TGTGCCAGCAGCTCGACAGGGTTAAGCACTGAAGCTTTCTTT. Amino acid sequence: CASSSTGLSTEAFF.

V is TRBV9 and J is TRBJ2-3; possible D gene TRBD2, 6 bases. Germline CDR1 reads SGDLS; CDR2 reads YYNGEE. This CDR3 region has 14 residues. Trimming removed 0 bases at V and 6 bases at J, with 11 bases between. The CDR3 spells CASSVEGGLDTQYF. CDR3 bases: TGTGCCAGCAGCGTAGAAGGAGGGTTGGATACGCAGTATTTT.

This clone was seen just once. The chain uses TRBV5-1 and TRBJ2-1, with no clear D. CDR3 length: 13 amino acids. V lost 4 bases and J 9 bases, leaving 14 bases between the germline ends. Germline-derived CDR1 and CDR2 are SGHRS and YFSETQ. In DNA form, the CDR3 reads TGCGCCAGCAGCCTCATCGCTGAGAGTGAGCAGTTCTTC. Its protein is CASSLIAESEQFF.

This chain links TRBV29-1 with TRBJ1-2, with D possibly being TRBD1 (5 bases). This CDR3 comprises 13 residues. CDR1 SQVTM and CDR2 ANQGSEA come from the germline V gene. Trimming took off 1 base at V and 4 bases at J, with 10 bases between the two ends. DNA of the CDR3: TGCAGCGTTGAAGTATGGCAGGGCTATGGCTACACCTTC. This translates into CSVEVWQGYGYTF.

The chain links TRBV30 to TRBJ2-3; D gene uncertain. Per the germline V gene, CDR1 is GTSNPN and CDR2 is SVGIG (reference sequence). This CDR3 has 10 amino acids. Trimming took 8 bases from V and 2 from J, leaving 5 bases between them. The chain's CDR3 is CAGNTDTQYF. CDR3 nucleotide sequence: TGTGCCGGTAACACAGATACGCAGTATTTT.

This clone was detected once. DNA for the CDR3: TGTGCCAGCAGTTTATGGGTCGCTAGCGGGTCGGGGAATGAGCAGTTCTTC. Translated: CASSLWVASGSGNEQFF. The J gene is TRBJ2-1, the V gene TRBV28; 8 bases align to TRBD2. CDR3 length equals 17 residues. With 0 bases clipped from V and 7 bases from J, the junction kept 11 bases outside the gene matches. Germline V gene data show CDR1 as MDHEN and CDR2 as SYDVKM.

The chain employs TRBV10-3 and TRBJ1-4; TRBD1 might be the D (5 bases). V lost 6 bases and J 4 bases, leaving 12 bases between the germline ends. This CDR3 comprises 14 residues. Per germline, CDR1 ENHRY and CDR2 SYGVKD. The CDR3 loop reads CAIRAGGINEKLFF. As DNA, the CDR3 is TGTGCCATCAGAGCTGGGGGAATTAATGAAAAACTGTTTTTT.

Concerning this clone: This sample includes further DNA sequences coding for the same CDR3. The chain carries TRBV5-1 and TRBJ2-3, with D uncertain. CDR1 and CDR2 from the germline V gene are SGHRS and YFSETQ. Trimming removed 0 bases at V and 1 base at J, with 9 bases between. The CDR3 is made up of 15 amino acids. Here the CDR3 reads CASSLVGRGTDTQYF. In DNA form, the CDR3 reads TGCGCCAGCAGCTTGGTTGGCCGGGGCACAGATACGCAGTATTTT.

The gene calls are TRBV10-3 and TRBJ2-5; D perhaps matches TRBD1 (5 bases). The end of the DNA fits TRBJ2-7 better, so the J call may be wrong. Germline CDR1 is ENHRY and CDR2 is SYGVKD. The CDR3 runs 15 residues. CDR3 region: CATKSQGTSLYEQYF. Written as DNA, the CDR3 is TGTGCCACCAAGTCCCAGGGTACATCCCTCTACGAGCAGTACTTC.

This clone was picked up a small number of times. The rearrangement uses TRBV18 and TRBJ1-1, with 7 positions matching TRBD1. The V and J ends lost 5 bases and 2 bases, in that order; junction bases with no gene match: 5. The CDR3 length is 14 residues. Germline assignment: CDR1 KGHSH and CDR2 LQKENI. CDR3 sequence reads: CASSSRQGNTEAFF. The CDR3 DNA reads as TGTGCCAGCTCATCCCGACAGGGCAACACTGAAGCTTTCTTT. Full variable domain (outside the CDR3, taken from reference TRBV18 and TRBJ1-1): NAGVMQNPRHLVRRRGQEARLRCSPMKGHSHVYWYRQLPEEGLKFMVYLQKENIIDESGMPKERFSAEFPKEGPSILRIQQVVRGDSAAYFCASSSRQGNTEAFFGQGTRLTVV.

The chain has TRBV7-9 and TRBJ1-4, with D possibly being TRBD1 (6 bases). From germline, CDR1 is SEHNR and CDR2 FQNEAQ (reference sequence). There are 13 residues in the CDR3. V lost 5 bases and J lost 8, with 12 bases in between. This chain's CDR3 is CASSKQGGEKLFF. The CDR3 DNA reads TGTGCCAGCAGCAAACAGGGCGGGGAAAAACTGTTTTTT.

V and J are TRBV27 and TRBJ2-1; a possible D gene is TRBD1 (6 bases). Germline V gene data show CDR1 as MNHEY and CDR2 as SMNVEV (reference sequence). The CDR3 runs 15 residues. Deletions cut 3 bases from V and 2 bases from J, with 11 bases between. CDR3 region: CASSFYRVAYNEQFF. The CDR3, as DNA: TGTGCCAGCAGTTTTTACAGGGTGGCCTACAATGAGCAGTTCTTC.

The chain employs TRBV21-1 and TRBJ2-2. TRBV21-1 is tagged as a pseudogene. The CDR3 is 21 amino acids. The CDR3 loop is CASSKAWGWDGIKSNPGELFF. CDR3 DNA: TGTGCCAGCAGCAAAGCCTGGGGTTGGGACGGGATTAAGTCCAATCCCGGGGAGCTGTTTTTT.

V is TRBV19 and J is TRBJ2-6; possibly TRBD1 for D (6 bases). Germline V gives CDR1 LNHDA, CDR2 SQIVND (reference sequence). Trimming took off 5 bases at V and 5 bases at J, with 10 bases between the two ends. The CDR3 contains 14 residues. CDR3 amino acids: CASSSRDRANVLTF. Here the CDR3 DNA reads TGTGCCAGTAGTTCCCGGGACAGGGCCAACGTCCTGACTTTC.

This clone was recorded once. The chain combines TRBV28 with TRBJ2-1, with 7 positions matching TRBD2. The V segment lost 6 bases and the J segment 5 bases; nucleotides outside the gene matches: 7. Per germline, CDR1 MDHEN and CDR2 SYDVKM. The CDR3 has 14 residues. The CDR3 coding sequence is TGTGCCAGCAGGGCTAGCGGAGATCACAATGAGCAGTTCTTC. This codes for CASRASGDHNEQFF.

V and J are TRBV6-5 and TRBJ2-1, with no clear D. V was clipped by 4 bases and J by 5 bases, with 9 bases between them. CDR1 is MNHEY and CDR2 is SVGAGI in the germline V gene. The CDR3 is 13 amino acids. The CDR3 sequence: CASSFRRNNEQFF. CDR3 nucleotides: TGTGCCAGCAGTTTCAGGCGAAACAATGAGCAGTTCTTC.